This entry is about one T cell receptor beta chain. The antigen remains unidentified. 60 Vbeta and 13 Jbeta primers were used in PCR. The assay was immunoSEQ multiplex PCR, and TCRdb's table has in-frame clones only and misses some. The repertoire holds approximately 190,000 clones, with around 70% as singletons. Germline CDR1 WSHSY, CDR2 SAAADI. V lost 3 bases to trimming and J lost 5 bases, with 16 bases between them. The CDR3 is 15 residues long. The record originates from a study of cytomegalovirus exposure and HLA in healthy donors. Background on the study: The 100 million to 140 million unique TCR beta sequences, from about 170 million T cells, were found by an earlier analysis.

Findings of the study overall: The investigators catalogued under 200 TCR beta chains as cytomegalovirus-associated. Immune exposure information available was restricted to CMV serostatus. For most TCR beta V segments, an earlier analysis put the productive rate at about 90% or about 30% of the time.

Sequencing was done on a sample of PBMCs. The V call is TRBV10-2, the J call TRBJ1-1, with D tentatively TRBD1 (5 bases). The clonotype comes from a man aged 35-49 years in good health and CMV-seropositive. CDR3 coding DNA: TGCGCCAGCAGTGATTTGGGGGTGGGAGGAACTGAAGCTTTCTTT. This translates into CASSDLGVGGTEAFF.